The T cell receptor beta chain under discussion was sequenced for a study of CD8+ T cells in alopecia areata. Overall study context: Treated individuals took tofacitinib by mouth, 5 to 10 mg twice daily. Patients in the study were on tofacitinib for 6 to 18 months, then off it for 6 months.

As to treatment: oral pan-JAK inhibitor, 5-10 mg twice daily. It was from PBMCs that CD4+ and CD8+ T cells were sorted. In this sample, this clone turned up a few times. What it binds is unknown. Extracted from the samples, RNA was reverse transcribed into cDNA to serve as the sequencing template. Measured with immunoSEQ multiplex PCR; TCRdb has only the in-frame clones, and not every one. This sample yields about 88,000 clones, of which 44% are seen a single time; roughly a sixth belongs to the top ten. Germline CDR1 and CDR2: MGHRA and YSYEKL. CDR3 length: 16 amino acids. Trimming stripped 0 bases from V and 9 bases from J, with 18 bases between. Study results and caveats: Sequence data from scalp samples additionally include resident alphabeta T cells of normal skin.

The chain carries TRBV4-1 and TRBJ1-5; maybe TRBD1 (5 bases). Here the sequenced sample was CD8+ T cells sorted from blood, taken at week 24, from a patient treated with tofacitinib. This clonotype originated in a human donor with alopecia areata. The CDR3 DNA reads TGCGCCAGCAGCCAAGAGGGCGCTCAGGGAGGACGGCCCCAGCATTTT. It encodes CASSQEGAQGGRPQHF.